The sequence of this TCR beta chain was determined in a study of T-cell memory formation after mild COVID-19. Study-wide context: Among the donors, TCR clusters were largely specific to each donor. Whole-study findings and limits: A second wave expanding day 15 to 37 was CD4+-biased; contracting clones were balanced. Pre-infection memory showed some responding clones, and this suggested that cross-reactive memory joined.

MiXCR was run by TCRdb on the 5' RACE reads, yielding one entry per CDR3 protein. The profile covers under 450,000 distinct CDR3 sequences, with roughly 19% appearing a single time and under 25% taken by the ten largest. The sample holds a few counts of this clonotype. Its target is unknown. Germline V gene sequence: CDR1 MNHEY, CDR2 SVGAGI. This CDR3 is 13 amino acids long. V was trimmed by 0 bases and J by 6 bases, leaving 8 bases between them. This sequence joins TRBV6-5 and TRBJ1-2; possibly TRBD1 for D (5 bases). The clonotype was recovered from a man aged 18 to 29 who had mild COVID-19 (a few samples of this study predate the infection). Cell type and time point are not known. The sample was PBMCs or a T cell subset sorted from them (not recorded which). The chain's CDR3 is CASSYSGDHGYTF. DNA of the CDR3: TGTGCCAGCAGTTACTCGGGGGACCATGGCTACACCTTC.